This paragraph reports one T cell receptor beta chain. What it binds is unknown. Losses at the gene ends were 6 bases for V and 3 bases for J; bases not matched to a gene: 11. The CDR3 runs to 17 residues. CDR1 is SQVTM and CDR2 is ANQGSEA in the germline V gene. The sample originates from a study of OX40 agonist ivuxolimab in advanced cancers. Overall study context: Three patients got partial responses; one had hepatocellular carcinoma and two had cutaneous melanoma. General observations from the study: Clonal expansion was seen in CD4+ and CD8+ blood T cells by week 6 at 0.1 to 3.0 mg/kg.

Assay: immunoSEQ multiplex PCR; the TCRdb copy retains only in-frame clones and omits some. The sample gives approximately 100,000 clones, about nine tenths of which show up once; over 0.3% is in the top ten. The chain employs TRBV29-1 and TRBJ2-3; 14 bases match TRBD2. The sequences come from CD4+ or CD8+ T cells sorted from blood, collected in a trial of the OX40 agonist ivuxolimab. This clonotype originated in an adult with an advanced solid tumor such as melanoma, head and neck, liver or kidney cancer. The CDR3 region has the DNA TGCAGCGTAAACCCGGGACTAGCGGGAGCGGGGACAGATACGCAGTATTTT. It codes for CSVNPGLAGAGTDTQYF.